This TCR beta chain was sequenced during a study of blood T cells in healthy people across ages. There are 15 residues in the CDR3. V was clipped by 0 bases and J by 8 bases; unmatched bases: 7. Germline CDR1 LGHDT, CDR2 YNNKEL (reference sequence). Together with a sample-barcoded 5' primer, a J-beta primer mix was included in a second PCR lasting about 7 to 11 cycles. TCRdb called the 5' RACE reads again in MiXCR, with one record for every CDR3 protein. The sample yields about 780,000 distinct CDR3 sequences, 46% seen once. Worth noting for this clonotype: The antigen remains unidentified.

Study-wide results and caveats: PBMCs were not sorted, which prevented a conclusive comparison of naive versus antigen-experienced cells.

This chain uses TRBV3-1 with TRBJ2-1; TRBD2 matches 7 bases. The clonotype was recovered from a man aged 80 or over in good health. Sequenced: blood. The CDR3, as DNA: TGTGCCAGCAGCCAAGATCGACTAGCCCTTGATGAGCAGTTCTTC. It yields the protein CASSQDRLALDEQFF.